This T cell receptor (beta chain) is from a study of blood T cell repertoires in COVID-19. Comment on this clone: The sample holds other DNA sequences that translate to the same CDR3.

The CDR3 loop spans 15 amino acids. Trimming removed 1 base from V and 2 bases from J; junction bases left unmatched: 1. The germline CDR1 and CDR2 sequences are SGHRS and YFSETQ. In the original analysis: Reference gene primer amplification gave estimated nucleated cell counts. Measured with immunoSEQ multiplex PCR; TCRdb has only the in-frame clones, and not every one. V, J and clone size derive from that table, while D and trimming were established from the DNA sequence. Among roughly 380,000 clones listed, around 91% were seen once. Seattle's cohort entered during active infection and was followed longitudinally.

The J gene is TRBJ1-5, the V gene TRBV5-1; 9 nucleotides agree with TRBD1. Material: peripheral blood. The sequence came from a woman in her forties with COVID-19, enrolled during active disease. CDR3 bases: TGCGCCAGCAGCTTGACAGGGGGCGGCAATCAGCCCCAGCATTTT. Translating gives CASSLTGGGNQPQHF. Together with reference TRBV5-1 and TRBJ1-5, the CDR3 gives the full variable domain: KAGVTQTPRYLIKTRGQQVTLSCSPISGHRSVSWYQQTPGQGLQFLFEYFSETQRNKGNFPGRFSGRQFSNSRSEMNVSTLELGDSALYLCASSLTGGGNQPQHFGDGTRLSIL.